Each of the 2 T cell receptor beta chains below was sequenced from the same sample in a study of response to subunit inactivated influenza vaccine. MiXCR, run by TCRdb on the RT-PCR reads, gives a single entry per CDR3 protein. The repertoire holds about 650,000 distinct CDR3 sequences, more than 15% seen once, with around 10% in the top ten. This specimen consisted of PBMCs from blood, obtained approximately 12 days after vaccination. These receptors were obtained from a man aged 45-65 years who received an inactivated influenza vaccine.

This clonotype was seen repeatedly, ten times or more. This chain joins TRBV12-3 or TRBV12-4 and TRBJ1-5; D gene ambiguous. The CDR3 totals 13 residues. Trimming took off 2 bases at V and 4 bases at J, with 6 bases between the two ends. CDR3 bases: TGTGCCAGCAGTTTAACAGAGAATCAGCCCCAGCATTTT. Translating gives CASSLTENQPQHF.

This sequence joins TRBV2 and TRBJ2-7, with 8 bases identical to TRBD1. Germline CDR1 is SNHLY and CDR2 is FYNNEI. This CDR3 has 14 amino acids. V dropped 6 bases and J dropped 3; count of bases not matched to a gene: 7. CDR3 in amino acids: CASRGTGLSYEQYF. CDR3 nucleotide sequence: TGTGCCAGCAGGGGGACAGGCCTCAGCTACGAGCAGTACTTC.